This record covers a single T cell receptor beta chain. Its antigen is still unknown. Once cultured for 10 days, the cells underwent separation to obtain CD4+ T cells. All participants had two doses of either the BNT162b2 or mRNA-1273 vaccine. Germline V gene sequence: CDR1 SGHTA, CDR2 FQGNSA. The V gene lost 1 base and the J gene lost 4 bases, with 14 bases spanning the gap. The CDR3 extends over 16 amino acids. This entry comes from a study of vaccination effects on CD4 cells after COVID-19. In the study overall: ViraFEST assay sequencing came after antigen-specific CD4+ T cells were expanded with viral peptide pools.

Study-level findings and limits: The study, lacking early post-infection timepoints, had few convalescent patients.

Generated by immunoSEQ multiplex PCR, the TCRdb table keeps only in-frame clones and is missing some. The data show more than 60,000 clones, with roughly 81% seen just once and 2% to 2.5% held by the top ten. This receptor was identified in a human donor who received a COVID-19 vaccine. The chain employs TRBV7-2 and TRBJ1-3; weak D call: TRBD1 (6 bases). The source was CD4+ T cells from PBMCs cultured without peptide, collected after COVID-19 vaccination. CDR3 nucleotides: TGTGCCAGCAGCTTAGGGCAACAGGGAGGCGGAAACACCATATATTTT. It translates to CASSLGQQGGGNTIYF.